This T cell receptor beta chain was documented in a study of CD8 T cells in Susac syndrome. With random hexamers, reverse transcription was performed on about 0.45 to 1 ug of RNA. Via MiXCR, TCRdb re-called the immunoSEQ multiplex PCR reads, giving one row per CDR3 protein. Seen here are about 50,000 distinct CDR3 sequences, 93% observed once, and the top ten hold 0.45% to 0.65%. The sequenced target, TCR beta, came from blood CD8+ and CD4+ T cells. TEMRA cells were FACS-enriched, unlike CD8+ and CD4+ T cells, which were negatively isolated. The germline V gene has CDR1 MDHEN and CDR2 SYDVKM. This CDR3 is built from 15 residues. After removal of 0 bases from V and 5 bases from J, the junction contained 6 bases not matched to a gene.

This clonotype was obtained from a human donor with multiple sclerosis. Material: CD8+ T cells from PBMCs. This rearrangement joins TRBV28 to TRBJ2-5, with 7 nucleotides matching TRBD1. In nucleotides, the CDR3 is TGTGCCAGCAGTTTATGGACAGGGCTTATGGAGACCCAGTACTTC. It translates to CASSLWTGLMETQYF.